This T cell receptor beta chain emerged from a study of blood T cell repertoires in COVID-19 (dated by TCRdb to 2018 to 2021). Background on the whole study: Samples covering the acute and convalescent phases of COVID-19 were provided by collaborators in the United States, Italy and Spain. The material from the prospective study consisted of cDNA or gDNA derived from T cells, B-cell-depleted T cells, or PBMCs. Deeply sampled blood TCRbeta repertoires from subjects exposed to, actively infected with, or recovered from COVID-19 were included in the dataset. The repertoires were released in a freely available public database meant as a resource for research on the immune response to SARS-CoV-2. The samples were drawn from the first 160 participants of the ongoing ImmuneRACE study and from 1,200 or so subjects provided by 6 global collaborators. The sample metadata nearly always contained a de-identified subject ID, COVID-19 status, age in years and sex. Where available, HLA class I and class II types were obtained from metadata supplied by the sample provider rather than from assay-based typing.

TCRbeta CDR3 regions were amplified from genomic DNA by means of the immunoSEQ Assay, a bias-controlled multiplex PCR. The authors' analysis ran thus. The number of nucleated cells in each sample was estimated from the amplification of reference gene primers within the assay. Sequence reads were collapsed and filtered to measure the absolute abundance of every unique TCRbeta CDR3 rearrangement. For each sample, productive Simpson clonality was calculated by taking the square root of Simpson's diversity index across productive rearrangements. TCRdb mirrors the immuneACCESS table, restricted to in-frame sequences. Some clones are absent from its copies; in checked studies, under half trace to an unresolved V gene, and the reason for the others is unknown. V, J and clone size are those of that table, while D and trimming were read from the DNA. In all, the sample holds roughly 300,000 clones, and roughly 83% of those were seen once. Jointly, the top ten make up around 1.6% of the sample.

General findings and caveats noted by the study authors: How much clinical and demographic metadata was included differed by source and by participant, and the metadata was provided uncurated.

The germline V gene specifies LGHNA as CDR1 and YNFKEQ as CDR2. V and J are truncated by 0 bases and 7 bases respectively, leaving an intervening sequence of 15 bases. The CDR3 goes from the cysteine to the phenylalanine over 16 residues. Only the CDR3 DNA is retained, 48 bases long and in frame from the first base. With respect to this clone: Its antigen is not yet known. Base qualities are not at hand, and no much larger clone is one base apart.

Each collaborating institution followed its own protocols to collect whole blood in K2EDTA tubes. For TCRbeta analysis, collaborators shipped samples as frozen whole blood, isolated PBMCs, or DNA extracted from either of those sample types. This clonotype was obtained from a woman in her 50s with acute or convalescent COVID-19. The chain uses TRBV4-2 and TRBJ1-4; TRBD1 might be the D gene, on 6 matching bases. Sequenced input: peripheral blood. Here the CDR3 is given as CASSQDQGGGSEKLFF. The DNA reads TGTGCCAGCAGCCAAGATCAAGGGGGGGGGAGTGAAAAACTGTTTTTT.